One sample yielded the 13 T cell receptor beta chains listed below, sequenced in a study of beta chain features in type 1 diabetes. Overall study findings and caveats: Type 1 diabetes patients showed a moderate but significant shortening of TCRB CDR3s in all four CD4+ subsets.

The antigens for these receptors are not known. Expressed TCRB transcripts were sequenced after all isolated RNA was converted to cDNA. The assay was immunoSEQ multiplex PCR, and TCRdb's table has in-frame clones only and misses some. The sample contains under 850,000 clones, around an eighth of which appear only once. Sequences were obtained from naive CD4+ T cells from blood. Receptor source: a man younger than 35 with type 1 diabetes.

The chain employs TRBV28 and TRBJ2-5; TRBD1 matches at 12 bases. V lost 5 bases, J lost 11 bases, and 12 bases stayed unmatched. The V gene's germline CDR1 is MDHEN and CDR2 SYDVKM. CDR3 length: 15 residues. The CDR3 spells CASSPPGQGASEQYF. CDR3 bases: TGTGCCAGCAGTCCGCCGGGACAGGGGGCGAGTGAGCAGTACTTC.

The V call is TRBV6-5, the J call TRBJ1-5, with a tentative D call TRBD1 (6 bases). The CDR3 spans 14 residues. Per germline, CDR1 MNHEY and CDR2 SVGAGI. V was shortened by 4 bases and J by 7 bases, with 14 bases between the two germline ends. The CDR3 nucleotides are TGTGCCAGCAGTTTACAGGGCCCAGAGCAGCCCCAGCATTTT. It translates to CASSLQGPEQPQHF.

This chain joins TRBV6-1 and TRBJ1-4; TRBD1 matches at 7 bases. The CDR3 is 15 residues long. J gave up 4 bases and V 3 bases, and 5 bases lay outside the gene matches. The V gene's germline CDR1 is MNHNS and CDR2 SASEGT. CDR3 sequence (DNA): TGTGCCAGCAGTGAGACCGGGACAGTTAATGAAAAACTGTTTTTT. Translated, it gives CASSETGTVNEKLFF.

The genes are TRBV25-1 and TRBJ2-5; perhaps TRBD2 as D (6 bases). The J call is doubtful: the DNA matches TRBJ2-7 better. Germline loops: CDR1 MGHDK, CDR2 SYGVNS. The CDR3 has 13 amino acids. CDR3 loop: CASSTEGWSEQYF. The CDR3 DNA is TGTGCCAGCAGTACGGAGGGCTGGAGCGAGCAGTACTTC.

The chain is built from TRBV18 and TRBJ2-7; no clear D gene. CDR3 size: 14 residues. The V gene's germline CDR1 is KGHSH and CDR2 LQKENI. Trimming shortened V by 0 bases and J by 1 base, and 7 bases separated the two germline ends. The CDR3 region is CASSPPVGSYEQYF. The DNA for the CDR3 is TGTGCCAGCTCACCACCGGTCGGATCCTACGAGCAGTACTTC.

This clone was counted only a few times. The chain is built from TRBV5-4 and TRBJ2-1, with 7 nucleotides matching TRBD2. This CDR3 spans 15 amino acids. V lost 2 bases and J lost 8; bases outside the gene matches: 10. Germline assignment: CDR1 SGHNT and CDR2 YYREEE (reference sequence). The CDR3 nucleotides read TGTGCCAGCAGCTTCCGGGACTACCTTAGCGATGAGCAGTTCTTC. This sequence encodes CASSFRDYLSDEQFF.

The chain joins TRBV10-3 to TRBJ2-3; TRBD2 is a possible D gene (5 bases). The CDR3 covers 14 residues. Germline CDR1 and CDR2: ENHRY and SYGVKD. The ends were cut back, 8 bases at V and 0 bases at J, with 12 bases in the middle. The CDR3: CAIGGGTSTDTQYF. CDR3 in DNA: TGTGCCATCGGAGGCGGAACTAGCACAGATACGCAGTATTTT.

The genes are TRBV9 and TRBJ1-4, with D perhaps TRBD1 (6 bases). CDR3 length: 15 amino acids. Germline CDR1 SGDLS, CDR2 YYNGEE. V lost 4 bases and J 7 bases, leaving 17 bases between the germline ends. The CDR3 sequence is CASSPTAGASEKLFF. CDR3 coding DNA: TGTGCCAGCAGCCCAACGGCGGGGGCGAGTGAAAAACTGTTTTTT. Looking up the rest from reference TRBV9 and TRBJ1-4 gives the full variable domain: DSGVTQTPKHLITATGQRVTLRCSPRSGDLSVYWYQQSLDQGLQFLIQYYNGEERAKGNILERFSAQQFPDLHSELNLSSLELGDSALYFCASSPTAGASEKLFFGSGTQLSVL.

This clone has only a few counts. This chain joins TRBV4-1 and TRBJ2-3, with 13 bases identical to TRBD2. The CDR3 loop spans 18 amino acids. Germline trimming cut 4 bases from V and 6 bases from J; bases unmatched to any gene: 13. CDR1 and CDR2 (germline): MGHRA, YSYEKL. For the CDR3, the DNA is TGCGCCAGCAGCCGCATCGCAGCGGGACTAGCGGGGTTGGATACGCAGTATTTT. Its translation is CASSRIAAGLAGLDTQYF.

The table lists this clone with a few counts. The chain uses TRBV5-4 and TRBJ2-1; D possibly corresponds to TRBD2 (6 bases). V was pared by 5 bases and J by 0 bases, with 15 bases between. CDR1 is SGHNT and CDR2 is YYREEE in the germline V gene (reference sequence). This CDR3 comprises 16 residues. The CDR3 region is CASRPKEGASYNEQFF. The CDR3 nucleotides read TGTGCCAGCAGACCTAAGGAGGGCGCCTCCTACAATGAGCAGTTCTTC. Together with reference TRBV5-4 and TRBJ2-1, the CDR3 gives the full variable domain: ETGVTQSPTHLIKTRGQQVTLRCSSQSGHNTVSWYQQALGQGPQFIFQYYREEENGRGNFPPRFSGLQFPNYSSELNVNALELDDSALYLCASRPKEGASYNEQFFGPGTRLTVL.

The chain couples TRBV5-5 to TRBJ1-1, with D tentatively TRBD1 (6 bases). V was clipped by 4 bases and J by 4 bases, with 14 bases between them. Germline CDR1 SGHKS, CDR2 YYEKEE (reference sequence). There are 14 residues in the CDR3. The CDR3 reads CASSPRGVGTEAFF. The CDR3 bases are TGTGCCAGCAGCCCGAGGGGGGTAGGCACTGAAGCTTTCTTT.

This clone was detected only a few times. The rearrangement links TRBV10-1 to TRBJ1-2; 8 nucleotides match TRBD1. The CDR3 sequence is 13 residues long. V gave up 5 bases and J gave up 4 bases; unmatched junction bases: 3. Germline loops: CDR1 WNHNN, CDR2 SYGVQD (reference sequence). CDR3 coding DNA: TGCGCCAGCAGTCAGGACAGGGCCTATGGCTACACCTTC. It codes for CASSQDRAYGYTF.

This clone was counted only a few times. CDR3 in DNA: TGTGCCAGCAGTGTTCTGGGATCCAAGGAGACCCAGTACTTC. Protein: CASSVLGSKETQYF. The chain couples TRBV2 to TRBJ2-5; D gene unclear. The CDR3 contains 14 residues. The germline V gene encodes CDR1 SNHLY and CDR2 FYNNEI. The ends were cut back, 4 bases at V and 5 bases at J, with 14 bases in the middle.